A single sample is the source of the 13 T cell receptor beta chains below, sequenced in a study of blood T cell repertoires in COVID-19 (TCRdb year 2020). The library came from the immunoSEQ multiplex PCR assay. As stored in TCRdb, this immuneACCESS dataset retains in-frame rearrangements with V and J assigned. A fraction of the clones does not appear; measured against another copy, unresolved V genes explain less than half of the discrepancy, and the remainder lacks a known reason. This sample has fewer than 70,000 clones in its table, and 75% to 95% of those were observed once. The ten largest account for more than 9% of the sample. Sequences were obtained from peripheral blood. The receptor set was obtained from an elderly woman with active COVID-19.

V usage is TRBV13 and J usage is TRBJ2-7; 13 bases fit TRBD2. Looked up from germline, CDR1 is PRHDT and CDR2 is FYEKMQ (reference sequence). V lost 4 bases, J lost 6 bases, and 12 bases stayed unmatched. The CDR3 extends over 17 amino acids. CDR3 in DNA: TGTGCCAGCAGCTCTAAAAGGACTAGCGGGAGTTTTGCCGAGCAGTACTTC. This translates into CASSSKRTSGSFAEQYF.

This clone was seen once. The rearrangement joins TRBV3-1 (or the pseudogene TRBV3-2) to TRBJ2-3, with D unresolved. CDR3 length: 13 amino acids. Germline CDR1 and CDR2: LGHDT and YNNKEL (reference sequence). The ends were cut back, 3 bases at V and 4 bases at J, with 8 bases in the middle. In DNA form, the CDR3 reads TGTGCCAGCAGCCATCCCCAGGCAGATACGCAGTATTTT. Translating gives CASSHPQADTQYF.

The chain is built from TRBV5-4 and TRBJ2-5; 8 nucleotides line up with TRBD1. Germline loops: CDR1 SGHNT, CDR2 YYREEE (reference sequence). The CDR3 totals 14 residues. The V and J ends lost 3 bases and 9 bases, in that order; junction bases with no gene match: 10. The CDR3 spells CASSSSGTGRAQYF. CDR3 DNA: TGTGCCAGCAGCTCCTCCGGGACAGGAAGGGCCCAGTACTTC.

This chain links TRBV6-5 with TRBJ2-7; D may be TRBD1 (7 bases). The CDR3 extends over 13 amino acids. Germline lookup yields CDR1 MNHEY and CDR2 SVGAGI. The V gene lost 6 bases and the J gene lost 1 base, with 10 bases spanning the gap. This CDR3 is CASSGGQSYEQYV. In DNA form, the CDR3 reads TGTGCCAGCAGCGGGGGACAGTCCTACGAGCAGTACGTC.

The rearrangement links TRBV7-8 to TRBJ2-7; 10 nucleotides line up with TRBD2. Germline V gene sequence: CDR1 SGHVS, CDR2 FQNEAQ. The CDR3 runs 14 residues. Unmatched junction bases numbered 2, after V lost 5 bases and J lost 1 base. The CDR3 DNA follows: TGTGCCAGCAGCCTGACTAGCGGGTCCTACGAGCAGTACGTC. This translates into CASSLTSGSYEQYV.

This chain links TRBV6-2 or TRBV6-3 with TRBJ2-1; D gene unclear. The CDR3 runs to 13 residues. Per the germline V gene, CDR1 is MNHEY and CDR2 is SVGEGT. Trimming cost V 5 bases and J 9 bases, with 14 bases left between them. This CDR3 is CASSPNAAPEQFF. The CDR3 DNA is TGTGCCAGCAGTCCAAACGCAGCGCCTGAGCAGTTCTTC.

V gene TRBV19 combines with J gene TRBJ1-6, with D unclear. Germline V gene lookup returns CDR1 LNHDA and CDR2 SQIVND (reference sequence). Trimming stripped 10 bases from V and 14 bases from J, with 24 bases between. The CDR3 contains 14 residues. In DNA, the CDR3 is TGTGCCACCGCCGAGGCGGGCCGAATTAGAGCCCTCCACTTT. Its translation: CATAEAGRIRALHF.

The rearrangement uses TRBV27 and TRBJ2-7, with TRBD1 matching 10 bases. V gave up 7 bases and J gave up 2 bases; unmatched junction bases: 8. CDR3 length equals 15 residues. Germline V CDR1 and CDR2: MNHEY, SMNVEV (reference sequence). CDR3 in amino acids: CASKRGGTGAYEQYV. CDR3 nucleotide sequence: TGTGCCAGCAAGAGGGGGGGGACAGGGGCCTACGAGCAGTACGTC.

The chain couples TRBV3-1 (or the pseudogene TRBV3-2) to TRBJ1-5; maybe TRBD1 (5 bases). Trimming took off 1 base at V and 6 bases at J, with 16 bases between the two ends. Per germline, CDR1 LGHDT and CDR2 YNNKEL (reference sequence). This CDR3 is 16 amino acids long. CDR3 coding DNA: TGTGCCAGCAGCCAAGTCGGCGTGGGGGGGGGTCAGCCCCAGCATTTT. Translated, it gives CASSQVGVGGGQPQHF.

This clone was seen once. The chain employs TRBV5-1 and TRBJ2-3; D is uncertain. This CDR3 is 14 amino acids long. CDR1 and CDR2 (germline): SGHRS, YFSETQ. The ends were cut back, 0 bases at V and 1 base at J, with 6 bases in the middle. CDR3 protein: CASSLDSGTDTQYF. The CDR3 DNA sequence: TGCGCCAGCAGCTTGGATTCGGGCACAGATACGCAGTATTTT.

This clone was recorded once. The gene calls are TRBV6-2 or TRBV6-3 and TRBJ2-6, with D maybe TRBD2 (7 bases). Germline assignment: CDR1 MNHEY and CDR2 SVGEGT. Trimming cost V 3 bases and J 0 bases, with 15 bases left between them. The CDR3 consists of 18 residues. This chain's CDR3 is CASSYLRGAPSGANVLTF. For the CDR3, the DNA is TGTGCCAGCAGTTATCTTCGGGGGGCCCCCTCTGGGGCCAACGTCCTGACTTTC.

About this clone: The junction and the germline gene differ at one end; a read error may be behind it. CDR3 sequence reads: CASSLQQGPLLKQLF. The CDR3 DNA is TGTGCCAGCAGCCTGCAACAGGGGCCTCTCCTAAAACAGCTCTTC. The chain employs TRBV5-4 and TRBJ2-1; 7 nucleotides align to TRBD1. This CDR3 is built from 15 residues. CDR1 is SGHNT, CDR2 YYREEE, per germline (reference sequence).

V is TRBV6-5 and J is TRBJ1-2; D possibly corresponds to TRBD1 (6 bases). The V and J ends lost 0 bases and 8 bases respectively, with 10 bases between them. The CDR3 runs 13 residues. Germline-derived CDR1 and CDR2 are MNHEY and SVGAGI. CDR3 sequence: CASSYSGGDGYTF. CDR3 coding DNA: TGTGCCAGCAGTTACTCAGGGGGGGACGGCTACACCTTC.